Detailed here is one T cell receptor beta chain. Its specificity is not known. This sample was included in a study of PD-1 blockade in mismatch repair-deficient tumors. Study at large: Patients had over ten mismatch repair-deficient cancer types and were previously treated and progressing.

TCRdb's copy holds only in-frame clones and misses some; the assay was immunoSEQ multiplex PCR. The sample holds roughly 10,000 clones; under 95% are singletons and the top ten take around 8.9%. As to time point: approximately 9-day in vitro stimulation with candidate neoantigen peptide 3. The TCR-sequenced patients were a few responders to pembrolizumab. Each of over 5 ELISpot-reactive candidate peptides was used for roughly 11-day stimulation. The CDR3 sequence is 15 residues long. V was trimmed by 3 bases and J by 5 bases, leaving 17 bases between them. Germline V gives CDR1 SGHRS, CDR2 YFSETQ. J is TRBJ1-2 and V is TRBV5-1, with a weak D call TRBD1 (6 bases). The sequencing used cells cultured in vitro, collected from a patient treated with pembrolizumab. The clonotype comes from an adult with mismatch repair-deficient cancer. The CDR3 DNA is TGCGCCAGCAGCTGGACGTGGACAGCCAGTTATGGCTACACCTTC. Translation: CASSWTWTASYGYTF.